This passage covers 17 T cell receptor beta chains from one sample sequenced in a study of yellow fever vaccine responses in identical twins. From the RT-PCR reads, TCRdb called clonotypes with MiXCR, one entry per CDR3 protein. The repertoire holds roughly 23,000 distinct CDR3 sequences, about three quarters seen once, with roughly 5% in the top ten. The sequencing used T cells from blood (PBMCs), unsorted or a sorted subset (not recorded which), collected before or after yellow fever vaccination (not recorded which). Source of these receptors: a woman aged 18-29 years who received the yellow fever vaccine.

The chain employs TRBV29-1 and TRBJ2-7; D is unclear. Germline V gives CDR1 SQVTM, CDR2 ANQGSEA. The CDR3 spans 11 residues. Trimming cost V 7 bases and J 3 bases, with 10 bases left between them. The CDR3 region is CSATANYEQYF. The CDR3 DNA is TGCAGCGCCACAGCCAACTACGAGCAGTACTTC.

The chain uses TRBV7-6 and TRBJ1-5; D is ambiguous. CDR1 is SGHVS and CDR2 is FNYEAQ in the germline V gene. Trimming pared 5 bases from V and 0 bases from J, leaving 14 bases between. The CDR3 runs to 16 residues. The DNA for the CDR3 is TGTGCCAGCAGCCTAAGAGGTTTCAATAGCAATCAGCCCCAGCATTTT. Residues: CASSLRGFNSNQPQHF.

The rearrangement links TRBV2 to TRBJ2-3; TRBD1 matches at 9 bases. Germline CDR1 SNHLY, CDR2 FYNNEI. The CDR3 is 15 residues long. Trimming removed 6 bases from V and 4 bases from J; junction bases left unmatched: 8. The CDR3 region is CASSPGQGFADTQYF. DNA for the CDR3: TGTGCCAGCAGCCCCGGACAGGGGTTTGCAGATACGCAGTATTTT.

This clonotype has just one count. The chain uses TRBV20-1 and TRBJ1-2; no reliable D call. This CDR3 spans 11 amino acids. V lost 8 bases to trimming and J lost 8 bases, with 15 bases between them. The germline gives CDR1 DFQATT, CDR2 SNEGSKA (reference sequence). The CDR3 loop reads CSTGKTGGYTF. As DNA, the CDR3 is TGCAGTACCGGGAAGACTGGGGGCTACACCTTC.

J is TRBJ2-3 and V is TRBV12-3 or TRBV12-4, with 8 bases fitting TRBD2. The CDR3 runs 17 residues. The ends lost 7 bases at V and 4 bases at J; junction bases unmatched: 16. The chain's CDR3 is CASIKSPSSGGSDTQYF. The CDR3 bases are TGTGCCAGCATTAAATCCCCCTCCAGCGGGGGATCAGATACGCAGTATTTT.

The J gene is TRBJ2-7, the V gene TRBV3-1; tentative D call: TRBD2 (6 bases). The CDR3 is 15 amino acids. CDR1 and CDR2 (germline): LGHDT, YNNKEL (reference sequence). The V end was cut by 0 bases, the J end by 0 bases, with 9 bases between. CDR3 in amino acids: CASSQDASASYEQYF. The CDR3, as DNA: TGTGCCAGCAGCCAAGACGCTAGCGCCTCCTACGAGCAGTACTTC.

The CDR3 loop is CASSLIKTGGNTGELFF. The CDR3 DNA follows: TGCGCCAGCAGCTTAATTAAGACAGGGGGAAACACCGGGGAGCTGTTTTTT. The chain joins TRBV5-1 to TRBJ2-2, with 9 bases that match TRBD1. The CDR3 is 17 residues long. V lost 2 bases and J lost 2; bases outside the gene matches: 7. Germline loops: CDR1 SGHRS, CDR2 YFSETQ.

The count of this clonotype is one. The CDR3 DNA reads as TGTGCCAGCAGCCAAGATCTACTAGCGGGGGCCACGCAGTATTTT. The encoded protein is CASSQDLLAGATQYF. This rearrangement joins TRBV3-1 to TRBJ2-3; 11 bases line up with TRBD2. V shed 0 bases, J shed 9 bases, and the junction held 5 bases outside the gene matches. This CDR3 spans 15 amino acids. CDR1 LGHDT and CDR2 YNNKEL come from the germline V gene (reference sequence).

The chain recombines TRBV3-1 with TRBJ2-1; D is undetermined. CDR1 and CDR2 (germline): LGHDT, YNNKEL (reference sequence). The length of the CDR3 is 12 residues. With 2 bases removed from V and 2 bases from J, the gap between germline ends came to 1 base. The CDR3, as DNA: TGTGCCAGCAGCCAAACCTACAATGAGCAGTTCTTC. Translating gives CASSQTYNEQFF.

V and J are TRBV11-1 and TRBJ1-2; D gene uncertain. Germline CDR1 is SGHAT and CDR2 is FQDESV (reference sequence). Trimming pared 4 bases from V and 7 bases from J, leaving 13 bases between. This CDR3 is built from 13 residues. The CDR3 coding sequence is TGTGCCAGCAGCTCCGAACTAACTATTGGCTACACCTTC. This gives the protein CASSSELTIGYTF. Combining the CDR3 with reference TRBV11-1 and TRBJ1-2 gives the whole variable domain EAEVAQSPRYKITEKSQAVAFWCDPISGHATLYWYRQILGQGPELLVQFQDESVVDDSQLPKDRFSAERLKGVDSTLKIQPAELGDSAMYLCASSSELTIGYTFGSGTRLTVV.

The CDR3: CASSQGDNTEAFF. For the CDR3, the DNA is TGTGCCAGCAGCCAAGGGGACAACACTGAAGCTTTCTTT. The chain employs TRBV3-1 and TRBJ1-1; D may be TRBD1 (5 bases). This CDR3 region has 13 residues. V lost 1 base and J 2 bases, leaving 5 bases between the germline ends. Germline V lookup: CDR1 LGHDT, CDR2 YNNKEL (reference sequence).

V gene TRBV29-1 combines with J gene TRBJ2-1; TRBD2 matches 8 bases. J gave up 5 bases and V 7 bases, and 16 bases lay outside the gene matches. This CDR3 is built from 16 residues. CDR1 and CDR2 from the germline V gene are SQVTM and ANQGSEA. This CDR3 is CSAKNLAGYPNNEQFF. The CDR3 DNA reads as TGCAGCGCTAAAAACTTAGCGGGATACCCTAACAATGAGCAGTTCTTC.

The chain is built from TRBV12-3 or TRBV12-4 and TRBJ1-5, with TRBD1 matching 8 bases. The CDR3 consists of 16 residues. The V gene end was trimmed by 4 bases and the J gene end by 1 base; junction bases not matched to a gene: 6. In DNA form, the CDR3 reads TGTGCCAGCAGTTCAAACAGGGGGTTGAGCAATCAGCCCCAGCATTTT. The encoded protein is CASSSNRGLSNQPQHF.

V gene TRBV29-1 combines with J gene TRBJ2-2; TRBD1 matches at 8 bases. Germline values: CDR1 SQVTM, CDR2 ANQGSEA. Germline trimming cut 4 bases from V and 4 bases from J; bases unmatched to any gene: 17. The CDR3 has 18 amino acids. Here the CDR3 DNA reads TGCAGCGTTGTCGCTGGGACAGGTAGTCGTCATATCACCGGGGAGCTGTTTTTT. It encodes CSVVAGTGSRHITGELFF.

The chain combines TRBV9 with TRBJ2-7, with TRBD2 matching over 9 bases. Germline V lookup: CDR1 SGDLS, CDR2 YYNGEE. The junction had 9 bases not matched to a gene; V was cut back by 4 bases and J by 4 bases. CDR3 length: 15 amino acids. The CDR3 DNA sequence: TGTGCCAGCAGCCCAGGGGAGACTAGCGGATACGAGCAGTACTTC. Translating gives CASSPGETSGYEQYF.

This chain connects TRBV7-3 to TRBJ2-7; a weak D match, TRBD1 (6 bases). The CDR3 is 14 amino acids. Germline V gene sequence: CDR1 SGHTA, CDR2 FQGTGA. Here the CDR3 DNA reads TGTGCCAGCAGCATAACCGACAGGACCTACGAGCAGTACGTC. This translates into CASSITDRTYEQYV.

CDR3 in amino acids: CASSQNLGPSNQPQHF. The CDR3 DNA reads TGCGCCAGCAGCCAAAACCTGGGACCGAGCAATCAGCCCCAGCATTTT. The genes are TRBV4-1 and TRBJ1-5, with a tentative D call TRBD1 (5 bases). Trimming shortened V by 2 bases and J by 1 base, and 12 bases separated the two germline ends. Germline V lookup: CDR1 MGHRA, CDR2 YSYEKL. CDR3 length: 16 amino acids.